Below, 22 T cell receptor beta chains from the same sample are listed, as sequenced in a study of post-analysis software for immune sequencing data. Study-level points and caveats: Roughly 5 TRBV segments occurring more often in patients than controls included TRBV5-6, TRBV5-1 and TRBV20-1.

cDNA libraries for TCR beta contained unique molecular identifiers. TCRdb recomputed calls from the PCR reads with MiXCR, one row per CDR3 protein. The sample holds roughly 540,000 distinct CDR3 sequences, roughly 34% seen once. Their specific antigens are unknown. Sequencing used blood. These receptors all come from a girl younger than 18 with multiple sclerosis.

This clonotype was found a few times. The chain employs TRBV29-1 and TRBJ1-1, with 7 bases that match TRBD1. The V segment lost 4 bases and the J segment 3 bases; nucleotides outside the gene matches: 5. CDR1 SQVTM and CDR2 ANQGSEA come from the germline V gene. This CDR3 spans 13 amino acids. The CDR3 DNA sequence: TGCAGCGTTGCGGACAGGTCTGACACTGAAGCTTTCTTT. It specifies CSVADRSDTEAFF.

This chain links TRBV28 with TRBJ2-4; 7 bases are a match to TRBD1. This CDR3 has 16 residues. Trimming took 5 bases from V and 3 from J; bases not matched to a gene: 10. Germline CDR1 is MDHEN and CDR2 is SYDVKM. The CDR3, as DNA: TGTGCCAGCAGTCGAGACAGGGTCCGGGGCAAAAACATTCAGTACTTC. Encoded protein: CASSRDRVRGKNIQYF.

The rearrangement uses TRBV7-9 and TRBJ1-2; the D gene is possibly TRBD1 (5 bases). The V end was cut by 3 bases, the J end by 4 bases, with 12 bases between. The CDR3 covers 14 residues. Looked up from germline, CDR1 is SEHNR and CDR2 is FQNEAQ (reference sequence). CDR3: CASSFQGASYGYTF. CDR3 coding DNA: TGTGCCAGCAGCTTTCAGGGAGCTAGCTATGGCTACACCTTC.

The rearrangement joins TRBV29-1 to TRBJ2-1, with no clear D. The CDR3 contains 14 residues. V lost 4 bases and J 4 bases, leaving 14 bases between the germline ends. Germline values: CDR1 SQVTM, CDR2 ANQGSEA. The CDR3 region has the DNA TGCAGCGTTGGGATCTACCCCGAGTACAATGAGCAGTTCTTC. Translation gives CSVGIYPEYNEQFF.

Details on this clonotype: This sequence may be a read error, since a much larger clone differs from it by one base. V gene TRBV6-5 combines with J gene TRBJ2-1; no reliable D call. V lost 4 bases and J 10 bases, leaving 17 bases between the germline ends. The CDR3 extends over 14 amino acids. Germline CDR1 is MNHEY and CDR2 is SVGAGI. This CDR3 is CASSSLGNSYEQFF. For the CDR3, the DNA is TGTGCCAGCAGTTCTTTGGGGAACTCCTACGAGCAGTTCTTC.

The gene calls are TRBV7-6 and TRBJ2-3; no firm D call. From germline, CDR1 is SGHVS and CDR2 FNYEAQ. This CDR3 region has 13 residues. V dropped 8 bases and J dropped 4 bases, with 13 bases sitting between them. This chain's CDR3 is CASSVSWADTQYF. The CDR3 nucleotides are TGTGCCAGCTCGGTGAGCTGGGCAGATACGCAGTATTTT.

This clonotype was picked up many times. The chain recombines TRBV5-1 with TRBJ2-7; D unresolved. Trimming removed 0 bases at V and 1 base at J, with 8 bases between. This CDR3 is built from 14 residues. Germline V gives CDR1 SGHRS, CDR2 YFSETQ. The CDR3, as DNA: TGCGCCAGCAGCTTGGGAGGACCTTCCTACGAGCAGTACTTC. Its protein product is CASSLGGPSYEQYF.

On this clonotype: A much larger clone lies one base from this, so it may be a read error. This CDR3 is CASSLGVGGYNEQYF. The CDR3 coding sequence is TGTGCCAGCAGCTTGGGGGTAGGTGGCTACAATGAGCAGTACTTC. This sequence joins TRBV7-2 and TRBJ2-5; D is perhaps TRBD1 or TRBD2 (5 bases each). The CDR3 consists of 15 residues. Trimming left V 3 bases short and J 11 bases short, with 22 bases between. Germline V gene data show CDR1 as SGHTA and CDR2 as FQGNSA.

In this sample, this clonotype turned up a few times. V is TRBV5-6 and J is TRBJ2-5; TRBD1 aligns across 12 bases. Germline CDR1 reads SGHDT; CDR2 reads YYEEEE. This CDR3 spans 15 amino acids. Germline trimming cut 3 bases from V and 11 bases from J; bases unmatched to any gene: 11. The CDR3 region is CASSWAGTGGDEQYF. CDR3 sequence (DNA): TGTGCCAGCAGCTGGGCCGGGACAGGGGGCGATGAGCAGTACTTC.

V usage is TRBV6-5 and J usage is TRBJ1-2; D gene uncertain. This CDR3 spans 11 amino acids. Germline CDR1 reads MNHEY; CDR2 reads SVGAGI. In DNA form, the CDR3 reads TGTGCTGTCGGCGTCGGCTATGGCTACACCTTC. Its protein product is CAVGVGYGYTF.

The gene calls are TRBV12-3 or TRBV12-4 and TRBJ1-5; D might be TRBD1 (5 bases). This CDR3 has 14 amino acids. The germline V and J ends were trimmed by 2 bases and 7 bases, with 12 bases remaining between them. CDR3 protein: CASSLQGAGQPQHF. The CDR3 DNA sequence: TGTGCCAGCAGTTTACAGGGCGCAGGGCAGCCCCAGCATTTT.

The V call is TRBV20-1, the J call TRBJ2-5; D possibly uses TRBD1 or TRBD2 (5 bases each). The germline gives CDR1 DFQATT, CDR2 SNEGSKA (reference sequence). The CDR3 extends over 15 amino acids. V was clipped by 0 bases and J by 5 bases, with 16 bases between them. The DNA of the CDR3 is TGCAGTGCTAGAGATGACGGCGGCTGGGGGGAGACCCAGTACTTC. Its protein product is CSARDDGGWGETQYF.

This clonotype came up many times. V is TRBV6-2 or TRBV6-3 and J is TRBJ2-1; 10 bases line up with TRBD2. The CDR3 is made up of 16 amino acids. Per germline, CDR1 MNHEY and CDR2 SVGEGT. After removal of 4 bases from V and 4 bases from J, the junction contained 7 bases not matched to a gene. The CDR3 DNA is TGTGCCAGCAGTTCTCCTAGCGGGGGTTTATACAATGAGCAGTTCTTC. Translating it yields CASSSPSGGLYNEQFF.

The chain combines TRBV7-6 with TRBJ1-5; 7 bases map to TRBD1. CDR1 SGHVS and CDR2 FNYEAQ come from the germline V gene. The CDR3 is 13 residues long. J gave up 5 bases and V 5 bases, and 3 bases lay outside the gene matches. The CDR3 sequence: CASSPGQYQPQHF. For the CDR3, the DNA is TGTGCCAGCAGCCCGGGACAGTATCAGCCCCAGCATTTT.

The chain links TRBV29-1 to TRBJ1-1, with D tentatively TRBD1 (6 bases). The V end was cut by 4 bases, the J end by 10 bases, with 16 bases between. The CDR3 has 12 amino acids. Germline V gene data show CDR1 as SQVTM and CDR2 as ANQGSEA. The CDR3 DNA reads TGCAGCGTTGGAGGCGGGGGCGCCGGAGCTTTCTTT. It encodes CSVGGGGAGAFF.

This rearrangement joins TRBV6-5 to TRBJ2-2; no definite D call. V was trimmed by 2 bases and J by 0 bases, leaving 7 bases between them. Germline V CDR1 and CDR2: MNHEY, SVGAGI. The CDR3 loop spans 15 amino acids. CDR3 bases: TGTGCCAGCAGTTACGGTCTAACGAACACCGGGGAGCTGTTTTTT. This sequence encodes CASSYGLTNTGELFF.

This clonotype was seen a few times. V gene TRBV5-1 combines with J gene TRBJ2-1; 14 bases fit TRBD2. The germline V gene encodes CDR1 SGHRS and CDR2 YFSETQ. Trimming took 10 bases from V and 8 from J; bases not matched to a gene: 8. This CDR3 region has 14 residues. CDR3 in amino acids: CASRGLAGGDEQFF. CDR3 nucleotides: TGCGCCTCTCGTGGACTAGCGGGGGGTGATGAGCAGTTCTTC.

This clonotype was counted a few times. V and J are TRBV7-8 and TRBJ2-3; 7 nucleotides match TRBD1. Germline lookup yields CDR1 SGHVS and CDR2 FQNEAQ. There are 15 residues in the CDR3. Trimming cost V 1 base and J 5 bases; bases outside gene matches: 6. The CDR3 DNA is TGTGCCAGCAGCTTAGACAGGGGACAAGGAGATACGCAGTATTTT. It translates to CASSLDRGQGDTQYF.

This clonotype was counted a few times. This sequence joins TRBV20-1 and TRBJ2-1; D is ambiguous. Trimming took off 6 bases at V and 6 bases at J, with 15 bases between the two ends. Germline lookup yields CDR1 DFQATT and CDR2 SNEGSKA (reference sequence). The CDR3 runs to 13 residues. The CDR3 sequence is CSAGGIRPNEQFF. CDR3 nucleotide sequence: TGCAGTGCGGGTGGAATTAGGCCCAATGAGCAGTTCTTC.

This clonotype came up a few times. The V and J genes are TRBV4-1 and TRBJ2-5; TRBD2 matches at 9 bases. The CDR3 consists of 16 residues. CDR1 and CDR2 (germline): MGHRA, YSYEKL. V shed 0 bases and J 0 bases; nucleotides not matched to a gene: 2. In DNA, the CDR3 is TGCGCCAGCAGCCAAGACCGACTAGCGGACCAAGAGACCCAGTACTTC. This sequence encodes CASSQDRLADQETQYF.

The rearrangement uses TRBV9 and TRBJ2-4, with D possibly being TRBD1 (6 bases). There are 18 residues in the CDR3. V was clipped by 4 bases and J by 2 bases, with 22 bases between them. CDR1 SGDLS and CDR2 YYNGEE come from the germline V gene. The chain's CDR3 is CASSPPQGQGWTKNIQYF. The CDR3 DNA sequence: TGTGCCAGCAGCCCTCCCCAGGGGCAGGGATGGACCAAAAACATTCAGTACTTC.

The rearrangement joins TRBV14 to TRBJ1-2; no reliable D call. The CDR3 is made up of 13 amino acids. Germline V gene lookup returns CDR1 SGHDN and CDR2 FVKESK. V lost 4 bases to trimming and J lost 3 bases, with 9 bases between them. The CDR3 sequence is CASSPWADYGYTF. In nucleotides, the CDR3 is TGTGCCAGCAGCCCGTGGGCTGACTATGGCTACACCTTC. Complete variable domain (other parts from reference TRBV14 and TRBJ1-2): EAGVTQFPSHSVIEKGQTVTLRCDPISGHDNLYWYRRVMGKEIKFLLHFVKESKQDESGMPNNRFLAERTGGTYSTLKVQPAELEDSGVYFCASSPWADYGYTFGSGTRLTVV.